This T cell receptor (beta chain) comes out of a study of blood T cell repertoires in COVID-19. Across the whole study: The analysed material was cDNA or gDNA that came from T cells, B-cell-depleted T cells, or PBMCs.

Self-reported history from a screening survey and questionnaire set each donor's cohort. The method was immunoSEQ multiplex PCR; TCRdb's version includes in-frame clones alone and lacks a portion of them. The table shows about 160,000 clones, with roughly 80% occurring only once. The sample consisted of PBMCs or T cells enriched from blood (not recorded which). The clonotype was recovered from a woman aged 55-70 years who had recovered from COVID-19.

CDR3 residues: CASSEETGTSNSPLHF. CDR3 coding DNA: TGTGCCAGCAGTGAGGAGACAGGGACGTCTAATTCACCCCTCCACTTT. The chain recombines TRBV2 with TRBJ1-6; 7 bases are a match to TRBD1. In germline, CDR1 is SNHLY, CDR2 FYNNEI. V lost 3 bases to trimming and J lost 6 bases; unmatched junction nucleotides: 8. The CDR3 sequence is 16 residues long. Looking up the rest from reference TRBV2 and TRBJ1-6 gives the full variable domain: EPEVTQTPSHQVTQMGQEVILRCVPISNHLYFYWYRQILGQKVEFLVSFYNNEISEKSEIFDDQFSVERPDGSNFTLKIRSTKLEDSAMYFCASSEETGTSNSPLHFGNGTRLTVT.